One and the same sample provided the 4 T cell receptor beta chains below, sequenced in a study of tumor-infiltrating lymphocytes in primary liver carcinoma. The template, approximately 500 ng total RNA, yielded TCR beta cDNA made with a constant-region primer. Three rounds of nested multiplex PCR with slightly modified ARM-PCR produced TCR beta libraries. The first two PCR rounds used TRBV1-TRBV30 primers with a Cbeta primer, 9 to 11 cycles each. TCRdb re-analysed the multiplex PCR reads in MiXCR, keeping a single row per CDR3 protein. The sample lists 60,000 to 90,000 distinct CDR3 sequences, 60% to 80% occurring once. Taking about 17-33 mg of unsorted bulk tissue, the authors co-extracted RNA and DNA. Sequencing was carried out using liver tumor tissue from sampling region 4. Subset in this sample: tumor region T4, right-lateral pole. Receptors were obtained from a man in his forties with primary liver carcinoma and hepatitis B virus infection.

This clonotype was seen many times. The chain combines TRBV5-4 with TRBJ2-5, with TRBD1 matching over 8 bases. Trimming cost V 0 bases and J 4 bases; bases outside gene matches: 8. Looked up from germline, CDR1 is SGHNT and CDR2 is YYREEE (reference sequence). The CDR3 has 16 amino acids. The chain's CDR3 is CASSLAQGAGRETQYF. The DNA of the CDR3 is TGTGCCAGCAGCTTGGCCCAGGGGGCTGGGCGAGAGACCCAGTACTTC. Complete variable domain (other parts from reference TRBV5-4 and TRBJ2-5): ETGVTQSPTHLIKTRGQQVTLRCSSQSGHNTVSWYQQALGQGPQFIFQYYREEENGRGNFPPRFSGLQFPNYSSELNVNALELDDSALYLCASSLAQGAGRETQYFGPGTRLLVL.

A note on this clonotype: This CDR3 fails to terminate in the conserved phenylalanine or tryptophan, so it likely reflects a read error. V and J are TRBV5-4 and TRBJ2-2; tentative D call: TRBD2 (6 bases). CDR1 is SGHNT and CDR2 is YYREEE in the germline V gene (reference sequence). The CDR3 contains 15 residues. The CDR3 protein is CASSPFSGGTGELFY. CDR3 DNA: TGTGCCAGCAGCCCTTTTAGCGGAGGCACCGGTGAGCTGTTTTAT.

The genes are TRBV11-2 and TRBJ2-7; no reliable D call. Trimming took 1 base from V and 5 from J, leaving 15 bases between them. Germline CDR1 reads SGHAT; CDR2 reads FQNNGV. This CDR3 is 15 amino acids long. CDR3 nucleotide sequence: TGTGCCAGCAGCTTAGCGAATGACCATGAGCACGAGCAGTACTTC. Protein sequence: CASSLANDHEHEQYF.

With regard to this clonotype: This sequence may be a read error, since a much larger clone differs from it by one base. The chain combines TRBV2 with TRBJ1-1; 7 bases are shared with TRBD1. The CDR3 runs 14 residues. Germline CDR1 reads SNHLY; CDR2 reads FYNNEI. The CDR3 sequence is CVSSGRTGNTEAFF. In nucleotides, the CDR3 is TGTGTCAGCAGTGGGAGGACAGGGAACACTGAAGCTTTCTTT.